This TCR beta chain stems from a study of response to subunit inactivated influenza vaccine. CDR1 SGHRS and CDR2 YFSETQ come from the germline V gene. This CDR3 is 19 amino acids long. The trim removed 4 bases at V and 1 base at J, leaving 12 bases unmatched. Via MiXCR, TCRdb re-called the RT-PCR reads, giving one row per CDR3 protein. This sample has approximately 500,000 distinct CDR3 sequences, with 10% to 15% found just once. This TCR was recovered from a man in his fifties or sixties who received an inactivated influenza vaccine. This chain uses TRBV5-1 with TRBJ2-1; 12 bases are a match to TRBD2. The material sequenced was PBMCs from blood, taken more than 35 days after vaccination. The CDR3 reads CASSRTGTSGFISYNEQFF. The CDR3 nucleotides read TGCGCCAGCAGCCGGACAGGGACTAGCGGGTTTATTTCCTACAATGAGCAGTTCTTC.